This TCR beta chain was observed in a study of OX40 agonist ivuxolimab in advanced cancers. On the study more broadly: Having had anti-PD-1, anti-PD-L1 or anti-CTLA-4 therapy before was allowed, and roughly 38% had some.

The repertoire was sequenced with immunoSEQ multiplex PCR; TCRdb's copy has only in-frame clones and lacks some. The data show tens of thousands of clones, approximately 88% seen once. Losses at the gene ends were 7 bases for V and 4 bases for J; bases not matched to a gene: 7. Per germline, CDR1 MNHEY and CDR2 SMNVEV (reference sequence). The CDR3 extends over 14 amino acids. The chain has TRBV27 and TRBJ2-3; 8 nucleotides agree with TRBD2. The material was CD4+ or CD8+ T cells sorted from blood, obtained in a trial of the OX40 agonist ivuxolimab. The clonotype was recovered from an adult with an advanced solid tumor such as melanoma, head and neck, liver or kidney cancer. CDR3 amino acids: CASTSGGPADTQYF. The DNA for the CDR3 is TGTGCCAGCACCTCGGGAGGGCCCGCAGATACGCAGTATTTT.